This T cell receptor (beta chain) appears in the sequencing data of a study of T cell responses to AZD1222 COVID-19 vaccine. Points from the study as a whole: Increases in Spike-specific TCR breadth and depth were seen after two AZD1222 doses. Samples come after the peak T cell response, not at day 14. Seropositive status at baseline applied to only a handful of AZD1222 recipients.

Trimming stripped 3 bases from V and 0 bases from J, with 12 bases between. Germline V lookup: CDR1 SGHAT, CDR2 FQNNGV. The CDR3 contains 16 residues. Using immunoSEQ multiplex PCR, the repertoire was profiled, and TCRdb retains in-frame clones only, with some absent. The data show some 74,000 clones, approximately 80% seen once. Points on this clone: As yet, its antigen is unknown.

The material was peripheral blood, obtained on day 0 of AZD1222 vaccination. The receptor comes from an adult in good health. The V gene is TRBV11-2, the J gene TRBJ2-1, with D perhaps TRBD1 or TRBD2 (5 bases each). The CDR3 sequence: CASSLGKGSSYNEQFF. In DNA, the CDR3 is TGTGCCAGCAGCTTGGGAAAGGGGAGCTCCTACAATGAGCAGTTCTTC.